Given below is one T cell receptor beta chain in context. Antigen: not known. This sample was included in a study of immune evolution from preneoplasia to lung adenocarcinoma. Looking at the study overall: HLA loss of heterozygosity: approximately 7.5% AIS, over 12% MIA, over 25% ADC, none AAH. Study-level findings and limits: Later-stage lesions appeared to have more T cells, more diversity, less clonality.

V lost 4 bases and J 3 bases, leaving 10 bases between the germline ends. Germline V gene data show CDR1 as SNHLY and CDR2 as FYNNEI. This CDR3 is 13 amino acids long. Libraries were prepared by immunoSEQ multiplex PCR; TCRdb keeps only in-frame clonotypes and omits some of them. The profile shows around 9,100 clones, 70% to 90% of them singletons. V gene TRBV2 combines with J gene TRBJ2-7, with D perhaps matching TRBD1 or TRBD2 (5 bases each). The sequence derives from a person aged 65 to 85 with lung adenocarcinoma. The sequenced sample consisted of FFPE minimally invasive lung adenocarcinoma tissue. CDR3 protein: CASSGDQGYEQYF. CDR3 DNA sequence: TGTGCCAGCAGTGGGGACCAAGGCTACGAGCAGTACTTC.